The next 20 T cell receptor beta chains were all read from a single sample in a study of blood T cell repertoires in COVID-19. Data came from immunoSEQ multiplex PCR; TCRdb stores just in-frame clones and leaves some out. The sample records over 100,000 clones, around nine tenths being singletons. What was sequenced was peripheral blood. The receptors stem from a man aged 50 to 60 with active COVID-19.

The chain couples TRBV6-1 to TRBJ2-3; tentatively, D is TRBD2 (5 bases). V lost 4 bases and J 7 bases, leaving 24 bases between the germline ends. The germline V gene encodes CDR1 MNHNS and CDR2 SASEGT. This CDR3 is 17 amino acids long. The CDR3 spells CASSASTGGRALHTQYF. The CDR3 DNA reads TGTGCCAGCAGTGCCTCCACCGGCGGGCGGGCATTACATACGCAGTATTTT.

This clone has just one count. The chain recombines TRBV6-1 with TRBJ1-2; unclear D gene. V lost 1 base and J lost 8, with 8 bases in between. In germline, CDR1 is MNHNS, CDR2 SASEGT. The CDR3 covers 12 residues. In DNA, the CDR3 is TGTGCCAGCAGTGAAGGGGCTGGAGGCTACACCTTC. It codes for CASSEGAGGYTF.

V gene TRBV7-9 combines with J gene TRBJ2-2, with D unresolved. Germline V gene sequence: CDR1 SEHNR, CDR2 FQNEAQ (reference sequence). V was cut by 5 bases and J by 6 bases, with 7 bases left in between. This CDR3 has 12 amino acids. CDR3: CASSPRAGELFF. For the CDR3, the DNA is TGTGCCAGCAGCCCCCGGGCCGGGGAGCTGTTTTTT. Full variable domain (remainder filled in from reference TRBV7-9 and TRBJ2-2): DTGVSQNPRHKITKRGQNVTFRCDPISEHNRLYWYRQTLGQGPEFLTYFQNEAQLEKSRLLSDRFSAERPKGSFSTLEIQRTEQGDSAMYLCASSPRAGELFFGEGSRLTVL.

This rearrangement joins TRBV3-1 (or the pseudogene TRBV3-2) to TRBJ1-1; D unresolved. V was clipped by 6 bases and J by 2 bases, with 10 bases between them. CDR3 length: 13 amino acids. Germline V CDR1 and CDR2: LGHDT, YNNKEL (reference sequence). CDR3 amino acids: CASSSVPNTEAFF. Here the CDR3 DNA reads TGTGCCAGCAGTTCGGTCCCCAACACTGAAGCTTTCTTT.

The chain joins TRBV29-1 to TRBJ2-4, with TRBD2 as a possible D gene (5 bases). The CDR3 runs 13 residues. CDR1 and CDR2 (germline): SQVTM, ANQGSEA. Trimming shortened V by 5 bases and J by 5 bases, and 13 bases separated the two germline ends. CDR3 in DNA: TGCAGCGTTCGGGCCGGGAATGAAAACATTCAGTACTTC. It yields the protein CSVRAGNENIQYF.

The gene calls are TRBV9 and TRBJ1-1, with TRBD1 matching 7 bases. Germline V gives CDR1 SGDLS, CDR2 YYNGEE. V trimming: 3 bases; J trimming: 1 base; junction bases outside the gene matches: 3. The length of the CDR3 is 14 residues. CDR3 amino acids: CASSGGGANTEAFF. CDR3 nucleotides: TGTGCCAGCAGCGGAGGGGGCGCGAACACTGAAGCTTTCTTT. Complete variable domain (other parts from reference TRBV9 and TRBJ1-1): DSGVTQTPKHLITATGQRVTLRCSPRSGDLSVYWYQQSLDQGLQFLIQYYNGEERAKGNILERFSAQQFPDLHSELNLSSLELGDSALYFCASSGGGANTEAFFGQGTRLTVV.

The rearrangement links TRBV5-5 to TRBJ1-1; 9 nucleotides align to TRBD1. The CDR3 has 15 amino acids. The ends lost 4 bases at V and 4 bases at J; junction bases unmatched: 8. The V gene's germline CDR1 is SGHKS and CDR2 YYEKEE (reference sequence). The CDR3 reads CASSPRDRVGTEAFF. The CDR3 nucleotides read TGTGCCAGCAGCCCCCGGGACAGGGTGGGCACTGAAGCTTTCTTT.

The rearrangement links TRBV7-9 to TRBJ1-4; no definite D call. The germline V gene encodes CDR1 SEHNR and CDR2 FQNEAQ (reference sequence). V lost 5 bases, J lost 5 bases, and 12 bases lay in between. The CDR3 totals 14 residues. The CDR3 region is CASSLRTENEKLFF. Written as DNA, the CDR3 is TGTGCCAGCAGCCTCCGAACAGAGAATGAAAAACTGTTTTTT.

This chain links TRBV6-4 with TRBJ2-2; no definite D call. Germline CDR1 MRHNA, CDR2 SNTAGT. Trimming removed 2 bases from V and 4 bases from J, with 5 bases in between. The CDR3 loop spans 13 amino acids. CDR3 coding DNA: TGTGCCAGCAGTGACACCAGCACCGGGGAGCTGTTTTTT. This translates into CASSDTSTGELFF.

This clone occurred once. V gene TRBV7-2 combines with J gene TRBJ1-4, with a possible D match to TRBD1 (6 bases). CDR1 is SGHTA and CDR2 is FQGNSA in the germline V gene. V dropped 5 bases and J dropped 10 bases, with 14 bases sitting between them. The length of the CDR3 is 13 residues. The CDR3 DNA sequence: TGTGCCAGCAGCCCCAAAGGGGGGGGAAAACTGTTTTTT. Residues: CASSPKGGGKLFF.

The CDR3: CASSYGTGGRDTQYF. The CDR3 DNA is TGTGCCAGCAGCTATGGGACAGGGGGGAGGGATACGCAGTATTTT. The chain employs TRBV5-6 and TRBJ2-3; 11 bases agree with TRBD1. The CDR3 runs to 15 residues. Germline CDR1 reads SGHDT; CDR2 reads YYEEEE. V gave up 3 bases and J gave up 6 bases; unmatched junction bases: 6.

This sequence joins TRBV12-3 or TRBV12-4 and TRBJ2-5; tentatively, D is TRBD1 (6 bases). Trimming took off 6 bases at V and 1 base at J, with 9 bases between the two ends. CDR3 length: 13 residues. CDR3 sequence reads: CASRRDIQETQYF. CDR3 sequence (DNA): TGTGCCAGCAGACGGGACATCCAAGAGACCCAGTACTTC.

The chain is built from TRBV5-1 and TRBJ2-7; TRBD1 aligns across 9 bases. Trimming cost V 0 bases and J 6 bases; bases outside gene matches: 4. Per the germline V gene, CDR1 is SGHRS and CDR2 is YFSETQ. The CDR3 consists of 14 residues. This CDR3 is CASSLGDRAGEQYF. DNA for the CDR3: TGCGCCAGCAGCTTGGGGGACAGGGCAGGCGAGCAGTACTTC.

The J gene is TRBJ2-5, the V gene TRBV9; 8 bases agree with TRBD1. The junction had 19 bases not matched to a gene; V was cut back by 4 bases and J by 2 bases. Germline CDR1 reads SGDLS; CDR2 reads YYNGEE. CDR3 length: 19 residues. CDR3 protein: CASSITPLGGQGGQETQYF. CDR3 bases: TGTGCCAGCAGCATTACACCCCTCGGAGGACAGGGAGGACAAGAGACCCAGTACTTC.

V usage is TRBV7-2 and J usage is TRBJ2-3; 10 bases are a match to TRBD2. The ends lost 5 bases at V and 3 bases at J; junction bases unmatched: 2. This CDR3 comprises 14 residues. CDR1 is SGHTA and CDR2 is FQGNSA in the germline V gene. Here the CDR3 DNA reads TGTGCCAGCAGCGTACTAGCGGGGACAGATACGCAGTATTTT. Translation: CASSVLAGTDTQYF.

The chain employs TRBV19 and TRBJ1-2, with 11 positions matching TRBD1. This CDR3 has 13 amino acids. Germline V gene sequence: CDR1 LNHDA, CDR2 SQIVND (reference sequence). The trim removed 4 bases at V and 9 bases at J, leaving 4 bases unmatched. The CDR3 here is CASSTGTGGSYTF. The CDR3 nucleotides read TGTGCCAGTAGTACAGGGACAGGGGGGAGCTACACCTTC.

The chain employs TRBV6-6 and TRBJ1-2; D ambiguous. CDR1 is MNHNY and CDR2 is SVGAGI in the germline V gene (reference sequence). The CDR3 covers 13 residues. Between the trimmed V and J ends, which lost 6 bases and 6 bases, there was a span of 14 bases. The CDR3 is CASSPGRGDGYTF. The CDR3, as DNA: TGTGCCAGCAGCCCCGGACGGGGAGATGGCTACACCTTC.

The chain joins TRBV5-8 to TRBJ2-1; D is possibly TRBD2 (6 bases). This CDR3 comprises 16 residues. The V end lost 2 bases, the J end lost 0 bases, and 12 bases lay between the germline ends. Germline-derived CDR1 and CDR2 are SGHTS and YDEGEE. DNA of the CDR3: TGTGCCAGCAGCTTATCGGGACTTAGCTCCTACAATGAGCAGTTCTTC. Residues: CASSLSGLSSYNEQFF.

The chain employs TRBV7-2 and TRBJ2-3; 8 nucleotides agree with TRBD2. The CDR3 extends over 16 amino acids. Losses at the gene ends were 1 base for V and 4 bases for J; bases not matched to a gene: 7. Germline V gene sequence: CDR1 SGHTA, CDR2 FQGNSA. The CDR3 DNA is TGTGCCAGCAGCTTAGTCCCCCCGGGGGGGGCAGATACGCAGTATTTT. Its translation is CASSLVPPGGADTQYF.

The rearrangement joins TRBV4-2 to TRBJ2-2; D is ambiguous. The CDR3 length is 12 residues. CDR1 and CDR2 from the germline V gene are LGHNA and YNFKEQ. Trimming took 5 bases from V and 5 from J, leaving 6 bases between them. The CDR3 coding sequence is TGTGCCAGCAGCTCGTCGACCGGGGAGCTGTTTTTT. Translation: CASSSSTGELFF.